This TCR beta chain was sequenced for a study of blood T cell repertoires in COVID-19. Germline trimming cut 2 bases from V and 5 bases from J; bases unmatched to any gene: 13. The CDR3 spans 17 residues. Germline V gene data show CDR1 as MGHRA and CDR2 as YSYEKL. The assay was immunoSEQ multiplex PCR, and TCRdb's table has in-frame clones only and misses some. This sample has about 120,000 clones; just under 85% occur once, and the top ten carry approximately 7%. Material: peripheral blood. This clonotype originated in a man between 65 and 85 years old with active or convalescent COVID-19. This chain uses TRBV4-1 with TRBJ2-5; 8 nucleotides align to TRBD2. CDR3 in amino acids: CASSQSLSAGGRETQYF. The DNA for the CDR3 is TGCGCCAGCAGCCAAAGTCTATCGGCGGGAGGTAGGGAGACCCAGTACTTC.